A selection of T cell receptor beta chains follows, all from one sample in a study of identical twins. Each CDR3 protein gets one entry after TCRdb re-called the 5' RACE reads with MiXCR. The sample lists approximately 260,000 distinct CDR3 sequences, about 8.9% seen once, with 3% in the top ten. These data were also reused for a study on yellow fever vaccine responses in identical twins.

Sequencing used CD8+ T cells sorted from blood. The source of these receptors is a woman aged 18-29 years in good health. Each CDR3 is given with its conserved first and last residue. A D gene is named only where the DNA matches it firmly. Size tells how often a clone was seen (once, few, many) or the class of an expanded clone, and some rows leave it out.

d_call j_call v_call clone_size cdr3_nt cdr3_aa
TRBD2 TRBJ2-3 TRBV20-1 - TGCAGTGCTAGAGATTCCCTCCCCGGACTAGCGGGACCAATTCCCCCCGATACGCAGTATTTT CSARDSLPGLAGPIPPDTQYF
TRBD2 TRBJ2-3 TRBV20-1 few TGCAGTGCTAGAGTAGCGGGGGAGAGCACAGATACGCAGTATTTT CSARVAGESTDTQYF
TRBD1 TRBJ2-1 TRBV20-1 many TGCAGTGCTAGAGGGAGGGACAGGGCTGATGAGCAGTTCTTC CSARGRDRADEQFF
TRBD1 TRBJ1-6 TRBV7-3 - TGTGCCAGCAGCTTATCAGGGGGATTTGAGTCACCCCTCCACTTT CASSLSGGFESPLHF
- TRBJ2-7 TRBV9 - TGTGCCAGTTCGGACCCAGGCTACGAGCAGTACTTC CASSDPGYEQYF
TRBD2 TRBJ2-3 TRBV28 few TGTGCCAGCACCCTGCTAGCGGGGGACACAGATACGCAGTATTTT CASTLLAGDTDTQYF
TRBD2 TRBJ2-3 TRBV2 many TGTGCCAGCAGTGTAGAAGCGGGGGCCCGCACAGATACGCAGTATTTT CASSVEAGARTDTQYF
- TRBJ2-5 TRBV20-1 - TGCAGTGCTAGAGCCGGGTTGGGGGTCGGTGAGACCCAGTACTTC CSARAGLGVGETQYF
- TRBJ1-1 TRBV29-1 - TGCAGCGTTGAACCGGGGATAAACACTGAAGCTTTCTTT CSVEPGINTEAFF
TRBD2 TRBJ2-3 TRBV12-3/TRBV12-4 many TGTGCCAGCAGTCTACCGGGGGGGCCGGGTACAGATACGCAGTATTTT CASSLPGGPGTDTQYF
- TRBJ2-3 TRBV3-1 - TGTGCCAGCAGCCCGGGCTTCGGGCCAGATACGCAGTATTTT CASSPGFGPDTQYF
- TRBJ2-3 TRBV5-6 few TGTGCCAGCAGCCTGGCCGTCAGGGAGGCCCCTGATACGCAGTATTTT CASSLAVREAPDTQYF
TRBD1 TRBJ1-1 TRBV27 - TGTGCCACCCGGGACAGGGACCGAAACACTGAAGCTTTCTTT CATRDRDRNTEAFF
- TRBJ2-7 TRBV27 few TGTGCCAGCAGTTTGTTTTGGGGTCCCTCCTACGAGCAGTACTTC CASSLFWGPSYEQYF
- TRBJ1-1 TRBV3-1 few TGTGCCAGCAGCCAAGTGATAGGGAAGAACACTGAAGCTTTCTTT CASSQVIGKNTEAFF
- TRBJ2-1 TRBV6-5 - TGTGCCAGCAGTTACCCCGGGACGGTTAATGATGAGCAGTTCTTC CASSYPGTVNDEQFF
- TRBJ1-5 TRBV11-1 many TGTGCCAGCAGCTCGACCGGTGGCCAGCCCCAGCATTTT CASSSTGGQPQHF
- TRBJ1-4 TRBV10-2 few TGCGCCAGCAGTGAGTCGGGCCAGTATGAAAAACTGTTTTTT CASSESGQYEKLFF
- TRBJ2-1 TRBV29-1 many TGCAGCGTTGAAGATAGGGGGGAGGGCCAGTTCTTC CSVEDRGEGQFF
- TRBJ2-7 TRBV11-2 many TGTGCCAGCAGCTTAGGTCTCAACGAGCAGTACTTC CASSLGLNEQYF
TRBD2 TRBJ2-1 TRBV11-2 - TGTGCCAGCAGCTCTCGGGAGGGTTACAATGAGCAGTTCTTC CASSSREGYNEQFF
- TRBJ2-1 TRBV20-1 - TGCAGTGCTAAGAAGACAACTGAGCAGTTCTTC CSAKKTTEQFF
- TRBJ2-7 TRBV7-2 many TGTGCCAGCTCAGAGGATCCCTCCTACGAGCAGTACTTC CASSEDPSYEQYF
TRBD1 TRBJ2-3 TRBV20-1 - TGCAGTGCTAGGGACCCACAGGGGGTAATCGCAGATACGCAGTATTTT CSARDPQGVIADTQYF
TRBD2 TRBJ2-2 TRBV28 once TGTGCCAGCAGTTTACCAGGACTAGCGGAGAACACCGGGGAGCTGTTTTTT CASSLPGLAENTGELFF
TRBD1 TRBJ2-1 TRBV27 - TGTGCCAGCAGTTCGGGACAGGGCAATGAGCAGTTCTTC CASSSGQGNEQFF
- TRBJ1-1 TRBV5-1 few TGCGCCAGCAGCTGGGGATCCAAGAACACTGAAGCTTTCTTT CASSWGSKNTEAFF
- TRBJ2-5 TRBV27 few TGTGCCAGCAGTTTGACAGGTAGTCGAGAGACCCAGTACTTC CASSLTGSRETQYF
- TRBJ2-5 TRBV18 few TGTGCCAGCTCACCATGGAGAGGGGAGCGGCCCGACGGGGGGACCCAGTACTTC CASSPWRGERPDGGTQYF
- TRBJ1-5 TRBV14 - TGTGCCAGCAGCCACCGAGGGAGCCCCCTTTATAGCAATCAGCCCCAGCATTTT CASSHRGSPLYSNQPQHF
- TRBJ2-7 TRBV7-9 - TGTGCCAGCAGCTCCCGGGACTTCTACGAGCAGTACTTC CASSSRDFYEQYF
TRBD2 TRBJ2-7 TRBV4-3 - TGCGCCAGCAGCCAAGATGGGGCAGGGAGGGGCGAGCAGTACTTC CASSQDGAGRGEQYF
TRBD2 TRBJ2-1 TRBV4-2 many TGTGCCAGCAGCCAAACGGGGGGGTCCTACAATGAGCAGTTCTTC CASSQTGGSYNEQFF
- TRBJ2-5 TRBV5-1 many TGCGCCAGCAGCTTGGACTCGAGGCCGTGGTACCAAGAGACCCAGTACTTC CASSLDSRPWYQETQYF
- TRBJ2-7 TRBV4-3 many TGCGCCAGCAGCCAAGAACGGGGTACGTACGAGCAGTACTTC CASSQERGTYEQYF
TRBD1 TRBJ1-1 TRBV4-2 many TGTGCCAGCAGCCAAGCAGGGGGCCGTGATGAAGCTTTCTTT CASSQAGGRDEAFF
TRBD1 TRBJ2-3 TRBV5-1 few TGCGCCAGCAGCTACGACAGGGGGACAGATACGCAGTATTTT CASSYDRGTDTQYF
- TRBJ1-5 TRBV12-2 - TGTGCAAGTCGCCCAACACCCTGTTGGGCGGGGGGCCTCCCAGGGCCCCAGCATTTT CASRPTPCWAGGLPGPQHF
- TRBJ2-1 TRBV7-8 - TGTGCCGGTGGCGCGGCGGGGAGCTCCTACAATGAGCAGTTCTTC CAGGAAGSSYNEQFF
- TRBJ2-1 TRBV7-9 - TGTGCCAGCAGCTTAAGAGGGTCTGAGCAGTTCTTC CASSLRGSEQFF
- TRBJ2-7 TRBV20-1 few TGCAGTGCTAGGGACAGTCTGGGTTACTACGAGCAGTACTTC CSARDSLGYYEQYF
- TRBJ2-7 TRBV29-1 many TGCAGCGTAGAGACAGGAATCACAACCTACGAGCAGTACTTC CSVETGITTYEQYF
- TRBJ1-1 TRBV6-2/TRBV6-3 few TGTGCCAGCAGTTACACAGCGAACACTGAAGCTTTCTTT CASSYTANTEAFF